Below, 32 T cell receptor beta chains from the same sample are listed, as sequenced in a study of blood T cell repertoires in COVID-19. Produced via immunoSEQ multiplex PCR; TCRdb's table is partial and in-frame only. The data show approximately 230,000 clones, almost 85% seen once. Sequencing input: PBMCs or T cells enriched from blood (not recorded which). These receptors were taken from a man between 35 and 55 years old who had recovered from COVID-19.

The chain employs TRBV11-2 and TRBJ2-1; no clear D. With 8 bases removed from V and 2 bases from J, the gap between germline ends came to 16 bases. Germline CDR1 is SGHAT and CDR2 is FQNNGV. The CDR3 extends over 15 amino acids. CDR3 DNA sequence: TGTGCCAGCTGCGACTCTACGGTTGCCTACAATGAGCAGTTCTTC. It translates to CASCDSTVAYNEQFF.

The CDR3 loop reads CASSLAGVAGGYTGELFF. For the CDR3, the DNA is TGTGCCAGCAGCTTGGCTGGAGTAGCGGGAGGGTACACCGGGGAGCTGTTTTTT. The rearrangement uses TRBV5-6 and TRBJ2-2; TRBD2 aligns across 11 bases. There are 18 residues in the CDR3. The germline gives CDR1 SGHDT, CDR2 YYEEEE. The junction had 7 bases not matched to a gene; V was cut back by 0 bases and J by 3 bases.

The J gene is TRBJ2-1, the V gene TRBV2, with 9 nucleotides matching TRBD1. The V gene's germline CDR1 is SNHLY and CDR2 FYNNEI. The CDR3 spans 15 residues. The J segment lost 7 bases and the V segment lost 5 bases, leaving 9 bases of the junction unmatched. This CDR3 reads CASSSDRGAMNEQFF. CDR3 sequence (DNA): TGTGCCAGCAGTTCGGACAGGGGAGCGATGAATGAGCAGTTCTTC.

This chain links TRBV20-1 with TRBJ2-1; 9 bases agree with TRBD2. CDR3 length: 13 residues. Per germline, CDR1 DFQATT and CDR2 SNEGSKA (reference sequence). The trim removed 3 bases at V and 8 bases at J, leaving 5 bases unmatched. Here the CDR3 reads CSASSGSGDEQFF. CDR3 nucleotide sequence: TGCAGTGCTAGTAGCGGGAGTGGGGATGAGCAGTTCTTC.

The chain carries TRBV5-1 and TRBJ2-3, with a possible D match to TRBD1 (6 bases). The CDR3 sequence is 17 residues long. V dropped 0 bases and J dropped 6 bases, with 20 bases sitting between them. CDR1 is SGHRS, CDR2 YFSETQ, per germline. In nucleotides, the CDR3 is TGCGCCAGCAGCTTGGGGTCAGGGGCGTGGGAAGTGGATACGCAGTATTTT. Encoded protein: CASSLGSGAWEVDTQYF.

V gene TRBV7-9 combines with J gene TRBJ2-2; TRBD2 matches 10 bases. V trimming: 2 bases; J trimming: 5 bases; junction bases outside the gene matches: 2. The CDR3 covers 15 residues. Germline V gene data show CDR1 as SEHNR and CDR2 as FQNEAQ (reference sequence). The CDR3 coding sequence is TGTGCCAGCAGCTTATTAGCGGGAGGTACCGGGGAGCTGTTTTTT. It codes for CASSLLAGGTGELFF.

The chain uses TRBV2 and TRBJ2-1; 10 bases fit TRBD2. The CDR3 runs 15 residues. Germline CDR1 SNHLY, CDR2 FYNNEI. With 6 bases clipped from V and 6 bases from J, the junction kept 8 bases outside the gene matches. The CDR3 is CASRDLAGAINEQFF. CDR3 DNA: TGTGCCAGCAGGGATCTAGCGGGAGCGATCAATGAGCAGTTCTTC.

The chain combines TRBV19 with TRBJ2-7; 8 positions agree with TRBD1. This CDR3 region has 14 residues. V dropped 2 bases and J dropped 4; count of bases not matched to a gene: 4. The germline V gene has CDR1 LNHDA and CDR2 SQIVND (reference sequence). Written as DNA, the CDR3 is TGTGCCAGTAGTATAACAGGGGGAGCGTACGAGCAGTACTTC. Its translation: CASSITGGAYEQYF.

The chain combines TRBV7-9 with TRBJ1-1, with 10 bases matching TRBD1. This CDR3 is 16 amino acids long. CDR1 and CDR2 (germline): SEHNR, FQNEAQ (reference sequence). Trimming at V came to 5 bases and at J to 6 bases, leaving 12 bases not matched to a gene. CDR3 DNA sequence: TGTGCCAGCAGCCCACTCCCGGGACAGGGGAATCCTGAAGCTTTCTTT. Protein: CASSPLPGQGNPEAFF.

This sequence joins TRBV4-2 and TRBJ2-7; 8 bases match TRBD1. CDR1 and CDR2 from the germline V gene are LGHNA and YNFKEQ. V shed 0 bases and J 3 bases; nucleotides not matched to a gene: 7. This CDR3 has 16 amino acids. This CDR3 reads CASSQEWAGGGYEQYF. The CDR3 DNA reads TGTGCCAGCAGCCAAGAATGGGCAGGGGGCGGCTACGAGCAGTACTTC.

The chain is built from TRBV4-2 and TRBJ1-6; no clear D. Between the trimmed V and J ends, which lost 6 bases and 5 bases, there was a span of 14 bases. The CDR3 length is 15 residues. Germline V gene data show CDR1 as LGHNA and CDR2 as YNFKEQ. CDR3 sequence (DNA): TGTGCCAGCAGTCGGGATAAACAAAATAATTCACCCCTCCACTTT. Its translation is CASSRDKQNNSPLHF.

The CDR3 is CASSQDIGDRNEKLFF. In DNA, the CDR3 is TGCGCCAGCAGCCAAGATATAGGGGACAGAAATGAAAAACTGTTTTTT. The chain joins TRBV4-3 to TRBJ1-4; 7 bases match TRBD1. The CDR3 loop spans 16 amino acids. The ends lost 0 bases at V and 5 bases at J; junction bases unmatched: 6. Germline V gene data show CDR1 as LGHNA and CDR2 as YSLEER.

The gene calls are TRBV5-5 and TRBJ2-3; D is unresolved. V was trimmed by 0 bases and J by 6 bases, leaving 14 bases between them. Germline V gene data show CDR1 as SGHKS and CDR2 as YYEKEE (reference sequence). CDR3 length: 15 amino acids. CDR3 sequence (DNA): TGTGCCAGCAGCTTGGAGCCGCGGCAGCCTGATACGCAGTATTTT. Protein sequence: CASSLEPRQPDTQYF.

J is TRBJ1-2 and V is TRBV5-6, with D tentatively TRBD1 (5 bases). Germline V lookup: CDR1 SGHDT, CDR2 YYEEEE. Trimming shortened V by 4 bases and J by 5 bases, and 21 bases separated the two germline ends. The CDR3 is 16 amino acids. CDR3 nucleotides: TGTGCCAGCAGCCCTCGGGTCAGGGAAACTTTGTATGGCTACACCTTC. Translated, it gives CASSPRVRETLYGYTF.

The chain carries TRBV9 and TRBJ2-7; a possible D gene is TRBD2 (7 bases). Between the trimmed V and J ends, which lost 4 bases and 5 bases, there was a span of 19 bases. Germline lookup yields CDR1 SGDLS and CDR2 YYNGEE. The CDR3 has 15 residues. The CDR3 is CASSSGGQIRDEQYF. In nucleotides, the CDR3 is TGTGCCAGCAGCTCGGGGGGCCAGATACGGGACGAGCAGTACTTC. The full variable domain, in which reference TRBV9 and TRBJ2-7 provide the parts outside the CDR3, is DSGVTQTPKHLITATGQRVTLRCSPRSGDLSVYWYQQSLDQGLQFLIQYYNGEERAKGNILERFSAQQFPDLHSELNLSSLELGDSALYFCASSSGGQIRDEQYFGPGTRLTVT.

In this sample, this clone turned up once. The V and J genes are TRBV19 and TRBJ2-1; 13 bases are a match to TRBD2. V gave up 3 bases and J gave up 10 bases; unmatched junction bases: 9. Germline lookup yields CDR1 LNHDA and CDR2 SQIVND (reference sequence). This CDR3 has 16 residues. As DNA, the CDR3 is TGTGCCAGTAGTATTTCTCCGGGACTAGCGGGATGGGAGCAGTTCTTC. Its protein is CASSISPGLAGWEQFF.

The V and J genes are TRBV4-3 and TRBJ1-3, with D possibly matching TRBD1 (6 bases). Germline V gene sequence: CDR1 LGHNA, CDR2 YSLEER. The CDR3 totals 17 residues. Between the trimmed V and J ends, which lost 0 bases and 0 bases, there was a span of 12 bases. The CDR3 DNA is TGCGCCAGCAGCCAAGATCCAGGGGTTGACTCTGGAAACACCATATATTTT. It translates to CASSQDPGVDSGNTIYF.

This clone was picked up one time. V and J are TRBV6-1 and TRBJ2-4; 9 nucleotides match TRBD2. This CDR3 has 16 amino acids. Germline V gene lookup returns CDR1 MNHNS and CDR2 SASEGT. After removal of 2 bases from V and 8 bases from J, the junction contained 10 bases not matched to a gene. Written as DNA, the CDR3 is TGTGCCAGCAGTGAACGTGCGGGAGGGATTTTCGACATTCAGTACTTC. This encodes CASSERAGGIFDIQYF.

The chain joins TRBV12-3 or TRBV12-4 to TRBJ1-5; no definite D call. V gave up 2 bases and J gave up 6 bases, with 5 bases separating them. The length of the CDR3 is 12 residues. CDR3 in DNA: TGTGCCAGCAGTTTAACTTTTCAGCCCCAGCATTTT. Protein product: CASSLTFQPQHF.

V and J are TRBV2 and TRBJ2-1; D perhaps matches TRBD2 (7 bases). The CDR3 extends over 14 amino acids. Per the germline V gene, CDR1 is SNHLY and CDR2 is FYNNEI. V lost 7 bases, J lost 3 bases, and 13 bases lay in between. The CDR3 sequence: CASNRGAIYNEQFF. CDR3 in DNA: TGTGCCAGCAATCGGGGGGCAATCTACAATGAGCAGTTCTTC.

V gene TRBV5-4 combines with J gene TRBJ1-1, with unresolved D. This CDR3 is 14 amino acids long. The ends were cut back, 0 bases at V and 5 bases at J, with 11 bases in the middle. Germline V gene lookup returns CDR1 SGHNT and CDR2 YYREEE (reference sequence). CDR3 nucleotide sequence: TGTGCCAGCAGCTTGGAACCAGGAGGGACTGAAGCTTTCTTT. Translating gives CASSLEPGGTEAFF.

V and J are TRBV25-1 and TRBJ2-1, with a possible D match to TRBD1 (6 bases). This CDR3 is 13 amino acids long. Per the germline V gene, CDR1 is MGHDK and CDR2 is SYGVNS. Trimming cost V 3 bases and J 7 bases, with 10 bases left between them. CDR3 nucleotides: TGTGCCAGCAGTGAGGGGGCCCGGAATGAGCAGTTCTTC. This codes for CASSEGARNEQFF.

This clone appeared once. The CDR3 DNA reads TGTGCCAGCAGCTTAGACGGGTACACAGATACGCAGTATTTT. It codes for CASSLDGYTDTQYF. The chain couples TRBV7-9 to TRBJ2-3; no clear D gene. Trimming pared 1 base from V and 2 bases from J, leaving 7 bases between. The CDR3 loop spans 14 amino acids. Germline loops: CDR1 SEHNR, CDR2 FQNEAQ (reference sequence).

The chain has TRBV21-1 and TRBJ2-1; TRBD2 was called by the table and not checked on the DNA. TRBV21-1 is recorded as a pseudogene. The CDR3 consists of 14 residues. As DNA, the CDR3 is TGTGCCAGCGGGGGGGAGCCCTCCTACAATGAGCAGTTCTTC. Translated: CASGGEPSYNEQFF.

V usage is TRBV2 and J usage is TRBJ2-6, with D perhaps TRBD2 (5 bases). Germline-derived CDR1 and CDR2 are SNHLY and FYNNEI. V gave up 9 bases and J gave up 4 bases, with 13 bases separating them. The CDR3 has 14 residues. CDR3 sequence reads: CASSRVPGANVLTF. The CDR3 DNA follows: TGTGCCAGTTCGAGGGTTCCCGGGGCCAACGTCCTGACTTTC.

This chain links TRBV5-1 with TRBJ1-3, with a possible D match to TRBD1 (6 bases). The V gene's germline CDR1 is SGHRS and CDR2 YFSETQ. V lost 0 bases, J lost 3 bases, and 10 bases lay in between. The CDR3 covers 15 residues. In nucleotides, the CDR3 is TGCGCCAGCAGCTTGGCCCAGACAGGTGGAAACACCATATATTTT. Amino acids: CASSLAQTGGNTIYF.

As for this clone: The same CDR3 also results from other DNA sequences found in this sample. The rearrangement joins TRBV5-1 to TRBJ1-2; 11 bases line up with TRBD1. J gave up 6 bases and V 3 bases, and 1 base lay outside the gene matches. This CDR3 region has 13 residues. CDR1 SGHRS and CDR2 YFSETQ come from the germline V gene. The CDR3 protein is CASSWGQGDGYTF. The CDR3 DNA is TGCGCCAGCAGCTGGGGACAGGGGGATGGCTACACCTTC.

The chain employs TRBV18 and TRBJ1-1; 7 positions agree with TRBD1. The V gene end was trimmed by 3 bases and the J gene end by 6 bases; junction bases not matched to a gene: 10. This CDR3 spans 15 amino acids. CDR1 is KGHSH, CDR2 LQKENI, per germline. CDR3 residues: CASSPETGLRPEAFF. CDR3 bases: TGTGCCAGCTCACCCGAGACAGGGCTGAGGCCTGAAGCTTTCTTT.

CDR3 sequence reads: CASSEDRMATEAFF. CDR3 sequence (DNA): TGTGCCAGCAGCGAAGACAGGATGGCCACTGAAGCTTTCTTT. V is TRBV11-3 and J is TRBJ1-1; D is perhaps TRBD1 (6 bases). Trimming took 5 bases from V and 4 from J, leaving 14 bases between them. From germline, CDR1 is SGHNT and CDR2 YENEEA. This CDR3 region has 14 residues.

This rearrangement joins TRBV24-1 to TRBJ1-5; TRBD1 matches 9 bases. Losses at the gene ends were 3 bases for V and 4 bases for J; bases not matched to a gene: 3. The germline gives CDR1 KGHDR, CDR2 SFDVKD. This CDR3 region has 15 residues. CDR3: CATSDTDRGNQPQHF. Here the CDR3 DNA reads TGTGCCACCAGTGATACGGACAGGGGAAATCAGCCCCAGCATTTT.

The rearrangement joins TRBV5-1 to TRBJ2-2; D is uncertain. CDR3 length: 14 residues. Trimming left V 4 bases short and J 4 bases short, with 11 bases between. Germline lookup yields CDR1 SGHRS and CDR2 YFSETQ. This CDR3 is CASSEWSLTGELFF. CDR3 sequence (DNA): TGCGCCAGCAGCGAGTGGAGCCTCACCGGGGAGCTGTTTTTT.

This clone has a single count. The rearrangement uses TRBV9 and TRBJ2-2, with 8 bases that match TRBD2. The junction had 15 bases not matched to a gene; V was cut back by 4 bases and J by 7 bases. This CDR3 is 17 amino acids long. Germline V gene lookup returns CDR1 SGDLS and CDR2 YYNGEE. CDR3 amino acids: CASSLGGVAGKNGELFF. CDR3 bases: TGTGCCAGCAGCTTGGGGGGAGTAGCGGGAAAAAACGGGGAGCTGTTTTTT. Looking up the rest from reference TRBV9 and TRBJ2-2 gives the full variable domain: DSGVTQTPKHLITATGQRVTLRCSPRSGDLSVYWYQQSLDQGLQFLIQYYNGEERAKGNILERFSAQQFPDLHSELNLSSLELGDSALYFCASSLGGVAGKNGELFFGEGSRLTVL.